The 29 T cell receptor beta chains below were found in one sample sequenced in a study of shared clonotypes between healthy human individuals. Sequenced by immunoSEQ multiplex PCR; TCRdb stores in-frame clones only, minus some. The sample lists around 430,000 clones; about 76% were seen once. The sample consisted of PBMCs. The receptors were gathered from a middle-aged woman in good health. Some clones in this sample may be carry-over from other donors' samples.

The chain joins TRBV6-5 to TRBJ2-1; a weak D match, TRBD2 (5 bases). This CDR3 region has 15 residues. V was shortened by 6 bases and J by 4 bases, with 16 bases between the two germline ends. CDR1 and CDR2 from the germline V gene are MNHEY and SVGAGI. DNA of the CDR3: TGTGCCAGCAGCCCCCCACCGGGAAGATACAATGAGCAGTTCTTC. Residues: CASSPPPGRYNEQFF.

This CDR3 is CAISGGLGYEQYF. CDR3 sequence (DNA): TGTGCCATCAGTGGAGGGCTAGGTTACGAGCAGTACTTC. V and J are TRBV10-3 and TRBJ2-7; TRBD2 might be the D (5 bases). Looked up from germline, CDR1 is ENHRY and CDR2 is SYGVKD. The CDR3 length is 13 residues. V was cut by 4 bases and J by 4 bases, with 11 bases left in between.

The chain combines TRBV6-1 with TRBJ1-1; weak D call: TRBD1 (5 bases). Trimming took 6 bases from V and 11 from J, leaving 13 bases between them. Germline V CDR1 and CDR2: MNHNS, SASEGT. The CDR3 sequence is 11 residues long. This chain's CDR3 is CASRQGLGAFF. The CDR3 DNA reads TGTGCCAGCAGGCAGGGCCTGGGCGCTTTCTTT.

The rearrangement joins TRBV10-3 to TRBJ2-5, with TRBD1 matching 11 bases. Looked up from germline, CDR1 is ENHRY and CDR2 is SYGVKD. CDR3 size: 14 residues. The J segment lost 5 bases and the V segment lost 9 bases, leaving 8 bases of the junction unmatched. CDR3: CAIATRDRGETQYF. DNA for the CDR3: TGTGCCATTGCCACCCGGGACAGGGGGGAGACCCAGTACTTC.

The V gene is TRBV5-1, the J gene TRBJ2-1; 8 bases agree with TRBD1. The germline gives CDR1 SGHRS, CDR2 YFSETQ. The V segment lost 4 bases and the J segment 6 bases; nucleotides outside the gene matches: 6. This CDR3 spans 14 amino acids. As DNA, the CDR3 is TGCGCCAGCAGCCTGGACAGGGCGGTCAATGAGCAGTTCTTC. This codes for CASSLDRAVNEQFF.

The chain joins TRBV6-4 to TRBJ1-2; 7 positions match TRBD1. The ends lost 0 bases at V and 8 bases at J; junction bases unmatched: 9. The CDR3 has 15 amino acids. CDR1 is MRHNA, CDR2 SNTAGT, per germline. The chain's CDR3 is CASSDSSGGGYGYTF. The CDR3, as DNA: TGTGCCAGCAGTGACTCGTCAGGGGGTGGCTACGGCTACACCTTC.

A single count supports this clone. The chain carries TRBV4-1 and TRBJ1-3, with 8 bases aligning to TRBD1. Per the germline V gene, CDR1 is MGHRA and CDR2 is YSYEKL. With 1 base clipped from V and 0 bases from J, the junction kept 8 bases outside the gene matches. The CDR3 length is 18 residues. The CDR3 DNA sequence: TGCGCCAGCAGCCAAGGACCCGGACAGGGAAACTCTGGAAACACCATATATTTT. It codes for CASSQGPGQGNSGNTIYF.

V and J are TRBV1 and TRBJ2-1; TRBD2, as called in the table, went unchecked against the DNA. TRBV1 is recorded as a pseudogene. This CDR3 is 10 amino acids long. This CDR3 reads CTTQRVEQFF. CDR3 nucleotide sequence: TGCACCACCCAGCGGGTTGAGCAGTTCTTC.

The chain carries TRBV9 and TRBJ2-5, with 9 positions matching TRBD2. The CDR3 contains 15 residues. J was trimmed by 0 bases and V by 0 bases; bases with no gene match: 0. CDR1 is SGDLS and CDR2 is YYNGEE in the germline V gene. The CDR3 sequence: CASSVGLADQETQYF. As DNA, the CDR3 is TGTGCCAGCAGCGTAGGACTAGCGGACCAAGAGACCCAGTACTTC.

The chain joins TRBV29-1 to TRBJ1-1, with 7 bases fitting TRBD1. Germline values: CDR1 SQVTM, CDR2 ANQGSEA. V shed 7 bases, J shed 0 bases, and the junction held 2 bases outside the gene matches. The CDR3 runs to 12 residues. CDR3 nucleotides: TGCAGCGGGGGGACAGTGAACACTGAAGCTTTCTTT. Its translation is CSGGTVNTEAFF.

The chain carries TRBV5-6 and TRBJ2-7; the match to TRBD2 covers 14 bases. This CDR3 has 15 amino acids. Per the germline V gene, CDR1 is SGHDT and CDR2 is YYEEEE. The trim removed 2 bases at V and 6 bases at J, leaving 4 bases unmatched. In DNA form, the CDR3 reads TGTGCCAGCAGCTTCGGGGGACTAGCGGGAGTCGAGCAGTACTTC. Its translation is CASSFGGLAGVEQYF.

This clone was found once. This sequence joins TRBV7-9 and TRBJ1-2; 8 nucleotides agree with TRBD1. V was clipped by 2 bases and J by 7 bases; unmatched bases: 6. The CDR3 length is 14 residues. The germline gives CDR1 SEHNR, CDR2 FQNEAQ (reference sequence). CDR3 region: CASSLMGQEAGYTF. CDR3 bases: TGTGCCAGCAGCTTAATGGGACAGGAAGCTGGCTACACCTTC.

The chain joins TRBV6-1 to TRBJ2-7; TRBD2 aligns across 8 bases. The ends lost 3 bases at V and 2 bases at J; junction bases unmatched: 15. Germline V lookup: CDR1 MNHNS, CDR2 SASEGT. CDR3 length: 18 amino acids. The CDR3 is CASSDAGLSGRRAYEQYF. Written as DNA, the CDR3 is TGTGCCAGCAGTGATGCAGGGCTCAGCGGGAGAAGGGCCTACGAGCAGTACTTC.

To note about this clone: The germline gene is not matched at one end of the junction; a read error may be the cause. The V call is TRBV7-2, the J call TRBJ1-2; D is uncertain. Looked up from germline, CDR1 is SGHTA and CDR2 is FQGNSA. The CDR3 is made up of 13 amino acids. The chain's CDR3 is CASTLGRDYGYTF. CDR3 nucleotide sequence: TGTGCCAGCACCTTAGGTCGGGATTATGGCTACACCTTC.

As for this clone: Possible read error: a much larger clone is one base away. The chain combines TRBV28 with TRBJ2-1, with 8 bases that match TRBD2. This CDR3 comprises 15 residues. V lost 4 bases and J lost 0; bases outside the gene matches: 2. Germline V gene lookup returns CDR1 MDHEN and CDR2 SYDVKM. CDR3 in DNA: TGTGCCAGCAGTTACAGCGGGAGCTCCTACAATGAGCAGTTCTTC. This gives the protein CASSYSGSSYNEQFF.

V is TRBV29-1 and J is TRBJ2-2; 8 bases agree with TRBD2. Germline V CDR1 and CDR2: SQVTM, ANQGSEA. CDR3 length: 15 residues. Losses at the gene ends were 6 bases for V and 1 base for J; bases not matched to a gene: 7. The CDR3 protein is CSVRDSGVNTGELFF. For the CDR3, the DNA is TGCAGCGTCCGGGATAGCGGGGTGAACACCGGGGAGCTGTTTTTT.

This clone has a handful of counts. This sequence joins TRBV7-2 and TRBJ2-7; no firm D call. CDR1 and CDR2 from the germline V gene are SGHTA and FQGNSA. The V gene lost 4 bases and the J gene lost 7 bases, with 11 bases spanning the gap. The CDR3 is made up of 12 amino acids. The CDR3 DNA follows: TGTGCCAGCAGCTCCACCTTGGGAGAGCAGTACTTC. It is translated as CASSSTLGEQYF.

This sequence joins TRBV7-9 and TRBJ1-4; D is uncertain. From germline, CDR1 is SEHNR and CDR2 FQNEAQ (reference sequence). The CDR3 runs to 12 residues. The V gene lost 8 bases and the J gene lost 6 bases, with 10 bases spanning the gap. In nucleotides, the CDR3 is TGTGCCAGCGGGCCGGATTATGAAAAACTGTTTTTT. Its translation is CASGPDYEKLFF.

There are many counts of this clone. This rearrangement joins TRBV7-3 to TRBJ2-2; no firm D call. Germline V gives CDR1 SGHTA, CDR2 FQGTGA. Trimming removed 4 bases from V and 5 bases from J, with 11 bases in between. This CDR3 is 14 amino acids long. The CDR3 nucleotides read TGTGCCAGCAGCTCCGGGCTGGGGACCGGGGAGCTGTTTTTT. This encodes CASSSGLGTGELFF.

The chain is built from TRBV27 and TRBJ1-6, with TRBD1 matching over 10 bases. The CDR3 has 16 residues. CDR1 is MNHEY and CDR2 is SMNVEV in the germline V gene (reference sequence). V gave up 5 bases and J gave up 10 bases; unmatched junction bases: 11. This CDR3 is CASSLLPGTGDSPLHF. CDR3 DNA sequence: TGTGCCAGCAGTCTACTACCCGGGACAGGGGACTCACCCCTCCACTTT.

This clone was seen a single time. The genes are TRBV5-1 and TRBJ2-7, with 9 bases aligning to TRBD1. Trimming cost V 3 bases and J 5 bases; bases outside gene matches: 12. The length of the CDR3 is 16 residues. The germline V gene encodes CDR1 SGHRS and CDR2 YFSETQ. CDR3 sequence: CASSSAYRGQRDEQYF. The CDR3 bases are TGCGCCAGCAGCTCGGCCTACAGGGGGCAGCGCGACGAGCAGTACTTC.

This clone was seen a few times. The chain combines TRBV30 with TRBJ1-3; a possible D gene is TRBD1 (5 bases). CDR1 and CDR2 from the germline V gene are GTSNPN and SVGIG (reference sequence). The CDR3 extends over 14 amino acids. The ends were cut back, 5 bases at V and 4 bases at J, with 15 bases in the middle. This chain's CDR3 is CAWRPRVDGNTIYF. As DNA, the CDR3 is TGTGCCTGGCGACCCAGGGTGGACGGAAACACCATATATTTT.

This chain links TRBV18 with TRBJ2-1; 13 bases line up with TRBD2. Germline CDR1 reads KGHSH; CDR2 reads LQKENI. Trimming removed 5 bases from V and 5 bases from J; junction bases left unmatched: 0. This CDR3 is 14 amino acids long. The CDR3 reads CASSGTSGDNEQFF. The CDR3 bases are TGTGCCAGCTCAGGGACTAGCGGGGACAATGAGCAGTTCTTC.

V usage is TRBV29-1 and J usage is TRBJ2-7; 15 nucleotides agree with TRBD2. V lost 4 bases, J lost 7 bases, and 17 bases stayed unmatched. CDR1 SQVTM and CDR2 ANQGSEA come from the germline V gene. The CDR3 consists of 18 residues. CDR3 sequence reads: CSVGGLGQGGLAGGEQYF. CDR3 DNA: TGCAGCGTTGGCGGGTTGGGCCAGGGGGGACTAGCGGGAGGTGAGCAGTACTTC.

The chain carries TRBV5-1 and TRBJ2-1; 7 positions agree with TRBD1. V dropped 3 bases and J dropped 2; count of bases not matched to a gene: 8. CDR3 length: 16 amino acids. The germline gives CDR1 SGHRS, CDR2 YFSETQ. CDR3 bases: TGCGCCAGCAGCTCCCTGACAGGGCCTACCTACAATGAGCAGTTCTTC. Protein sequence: CASSSLTGPTYNEQFF.

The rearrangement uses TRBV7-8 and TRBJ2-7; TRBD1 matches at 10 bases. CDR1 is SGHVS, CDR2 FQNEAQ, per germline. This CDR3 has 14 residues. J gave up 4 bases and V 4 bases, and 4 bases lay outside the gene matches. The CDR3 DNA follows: TGTGCCAGCAGCTGGACAGGGGGGTCGTACGAGCAGTACTTC. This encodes CASSWTGGSYEQYF.

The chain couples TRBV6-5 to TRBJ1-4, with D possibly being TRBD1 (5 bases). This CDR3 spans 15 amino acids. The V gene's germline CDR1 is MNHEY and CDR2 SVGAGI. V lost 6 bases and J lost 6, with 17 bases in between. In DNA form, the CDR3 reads TGTGCCAGCAGCCCGGGGGTTGGCCCCTATGAAAAACTGTTTTTT. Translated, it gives CASSPGVGPYEKLFF.

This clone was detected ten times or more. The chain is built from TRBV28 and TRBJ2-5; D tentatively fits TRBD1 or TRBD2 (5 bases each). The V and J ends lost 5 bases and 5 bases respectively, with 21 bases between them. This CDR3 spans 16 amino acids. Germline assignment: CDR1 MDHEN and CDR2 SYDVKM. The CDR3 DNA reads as TGTGCCAGCAGTGTCAGTGTGGGGGAGTGGGGGGAGACCCAGTACTTC. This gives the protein CASSVSVGEWGETQYF.

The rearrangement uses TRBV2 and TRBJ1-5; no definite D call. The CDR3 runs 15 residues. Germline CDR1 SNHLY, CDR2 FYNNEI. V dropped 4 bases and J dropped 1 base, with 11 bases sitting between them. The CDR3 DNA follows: TGTGCCAGCAGTGGGGAATTGATAAGCAATCAGCCCCAGCATTTT. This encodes CASSGELISNQPQHF.